The 32 T cell receptor beta chains below were found in one sample sequenced in a study of blood T cell repertoires in COVID-19 (dated by TCRdb to the early 2020s). Preparation of the library involved the immunoSEQ multiplex PCR assay. TCRdb holds this immuneACCESS table with in-frame rearrangements only. Some clones are missing; in checked studies, unresolved V genes explain under half, and the rest has no known cause. The sample profile shows approximately 270,000 clones; 70% to 90% of them were found once. The top ten clones comprise roughly 4.3% of the sample. Sequenced input: PBMCs or T cells enriched from blood (not recorded which). The receptors originated from a woman aged 25 to 39 with acute COVID-19.

The genes are TRBV24-1 and TRBJ2-3, with 7 bases matching TRBD1. J lost 0 bases, V lost 0 bases, and 5 bases had no gene match. The length of the CDR3 is 17 residues. The germline gives CDR1 KGHDR, CDR2 SFDVKD. CDR3 in amino acids: CATSDLPAQGSTDTQYF. The CDR3, as DNA: TGTGCCACCAGTGATTTGCCGGCACAGGGGAGCACAGATACGCAGTATTTT.

In its sample, this clone was seen once. V and J are TRBV6-1 and TRBJ2-7; no clear D. This CDR3 region has 15 residues. V was clipped by 1 base and J by 4 bases, with 14 bases between them. The V gene's germline CDR1 is MNHNS and CDR2 SASEGT. Here the CDR3 reads CASSEENSSEYEQYF. CDR3 bases: TGTGCCAGCAGTGAAGAGAACTCAAGCGAGTACGAGCAGTACTTC.

This clone showed up just once. The J gene is TRBJ2-1, the V gene TRBV6-2 or TRBV6-3; the D is unclear. Per the germline V gene, CDR1 is MNHEY and CDR2 is SVGEGT. Trimming cost V 2 bases and J 8 bases, with 10 bases left between them. This CDR3 spans 13 amino acids. The CDR3 DNA follows: TGTGCCAGCAGTTACGGCTTCCCCGATGAGCAGTTCTTC. Encoded protein: CASSYGFPDEQFF.

This clone occurred once. The chain uses TRBV9 and TRBJ2-1, with TRBD2 identical over 12 bases. Germline lookup yields CDR1 SGDLS and CDR2 YYNGEE. J gave up 3 bases and V 5 bases, and 3 bases lay outside the gene matches. The CDR3 runs to 15 residues. DNA for the CDR3: TGTGCCAGCAGTGAGACTAGCGGGAGCTACAATGAGCAGTTCTTC. Translating it yields CASSETSGSYNEQFF. The whole variable domain, remainder taken from reference TRBV9 and TRBJ2-1, is DSGVTQTPKHLITATGQRVTLRCSPRSGDLSVYWYQQSLDQGLQFLIQYYNGEERAKGNILERFSAQQFPDLHSELNLSSLELGDSALYFCASSETSGSYNEQFFGPGTRLTVL.

This chain connects TRBV6-5 to TRBJ1-2; a weak D match, TRBD1 (5 bases). The CDR3 extends over 13 amino acids. The V end was cut by 6 bases, the J end by 7 bases, with 15 bases between. CDR1 MNHEY and CDR2 SVGAGI come from the germline V gene. The chain's CDR3 is CASSLFEGAGYTF. In nucleotides, the CDR3 is TGTGCCAGCAGCTTGTTTGAAGGGGCTGGCTACACCTTC.

The chain employs TRBV7-8 and TRBJ2-7, with TRBD1 matching over 9 bases. J gave up 6 bases and V 8 bases, and 11 bases lay outside the gene matches. The germline gives CDR1 SGHVS, CDR2 FQNEAQ. The length of the CDR3 is 14 residues. The CDR3 spells CASSSGQGPVEQYF. The CDR3 DNA reads as TGTGCCAGCTCGAGCGGACAGGGGCCCGTCGAGCAGTACTTC.

The chain couples TRBV19 to TRBJ2-3; D is uncertain. The CDR3 is made up of 14 amino acids. Per germline, CDR1 LNHDA and CDR2 SQIVND (reference sequence). V gave up 3 bases and J gave up 1 base, with 8 bases separating them. In nucleotides, the CDR3 is TGTGCCAGTAGTATTTCGGGTGGCACAGATACGCAGTATTTT. This translates into CASSISGGTDTQYF.

This chain uses TRBV27 with TRBJ1-3, with TRBD1 matching over 7 bases. J lost 0 bases, V lost 5 bases, and 13 bases had no gene match. Germline V gene sequence: CDR1 MNHEY, CDR2 SMNVEV (reference sequence). The CDR3 totals 18 residues. This CDR3 reads CASSPDRVLTFSGNTIYF. CDR3 bases: TGTGCCAGCAGTCCCGACAGGGTTTTGACCTTCTCTGGAAACACCATATATTTT.

This clone was seen a few times. The chain combines TRBV16 with TRBJ1-1; D not resolved. The germline V gene has CDR1 KGHSY and CDR2 FQNENV. This CDR3 spans 11 amino acids. Trimming took 6 bases from V and 7 from J, leaving 9 bases between them. The CDR3 coding sequence is TGTGCCAGCAGTATGAGCGGTGAAGCTTTCTTT. Encoded protein: CASSMSGEAFF.

The CDR3 is CASSPSNPGELFF. The CDR3 DNA reads as TGTGCCAGCAGCCCTAGTAACCCCGGGGAGCTGTTTTTT. V gene TRBV27 combines with J gene TRBJ2-2; the D is unclear. This CDR3 has 13 residues. CDR1 and CDR2 (germline): MNHEY, SMNVEV (reference sequence). Trimming pared 6 bases from V and 6 bases from J, leaving 11 bases between.

The J gene is TRBJ2-7, the V gene TRBV28, with D perhaps matching TRBD1 (6 bases). From germline, CDR1 is MDHEN and CDR2 SYDVKM. The CDR3 is made up of 15 amino acids. V was clipped by 5 bases and J by 3 bases, with 17 bases between them. The CDR3 nucleotides are TGTGCCAGCAGTGTTACAGGGCCCCCCTTCTACGAGCAGTACTTC. Protein product: CASSVTGPPFYEQYF.

Remarks on this clone: This same CDR3 is encoded by further DNA sequences in the sample. The chain employs TRBV5-1 and TRBJ1-5, with TRBD1 matching 8 bases. Trimming took 4 bases from V and 4 from J; bases not matched to a gene: 4. CDR3 length equals 14 residues. The germline V gene encodes CDR1 SGHRS and CDR2 YFSETQ. CDR3 sequence (DNA): TGCGCCAGCAGCCCCGGGACAGGTAATCAGCCCCAGCATTTT. This codes for CASSPGTGNQPQHF.

This sequence joins TRBV29-1 and TRBJ2-2, with a weak D call TRBD2 (6 bases). The CDR3 is 14 amino acids. Trimming stripped 3 bases from V and 1 base from J, with 9 bases between. CDR1 and CDR2 (germline): SQVTM, ANQGSEA. This CDR3 is CSVDTAGNTGELFF. In DNA, the CDR3 is TGCAGCGTTGACACAGCGGGGAACACCGGGGAGCTGTTTTTT.

The chain has TRBV11-2 and TRBJ1-2; D gene uncertain. The CDR3 has 13 amino acids. The V end lost 2 bases, the J end lost 6 bases, and 10 bases lay between the germline ends. Germline V gene sequence: CDR1 SGHAT, CDR2 FQNNGV. The CDR3 DNA reads as TGTGCCAGCAGCTTACCCGGGGAGGATGGCTACACCTTC. Amino acid sequence: CASSLPGEDGYTF.

The chain uses TRBV5-6 and TRBJ1-2, with 8 bases lining up with TRBD1. V lost 3 bases, J lost 13 bases, and 8 bases stayed unmatched. The CDR3 is made up of 12 amino acids. The germline gives CDR1 SGHDT, CDR2 YYEEEE. CDR3 loop: CASSWDRSNPTF. CDR3 nucleotides: TGTGCCAGCAGCTGGGACAGGTCCAACCCCACCTTC.

This clone is a singleton in its sample. The rearrangement links TRBV4-1 to TRBJ1-2; TRBD1 agrees at 12 bases. CDR3 size: 19 residues. Germline values: CDR1 MGHRA, CDR2 YSYEKL. After removal of 2 bases from V and 7 bases from J, the junction contained 17 bases not matched to a gene. The CDR3 sequence is CASSQWGPGQGAMGFGYTF. The CDR3 DNA sequence: TGCGCCAGCAGCCAATGGGGGCCGGGACAGGGGGCGATGGGTTTTGGCTACACCTTC.

This clone was seen only once. The same CDR3 can be traced to other DNA sequences in this sample. V usage is TRBV5-1 and J usage is TRBJ2-1, with 8 nucleotides matching TRBD1. V gave up 1 base and J gave up 7 bases; unmatched junction bases: 7. The CDR3 totals 15 residues. Looked up from germline, CDR1 is SGHRS and CDR2 is YFSETQ. CDR3: CASSLFTGGENEQFF. Here the CDR3 DNA reads TGCGCCAGCAGCTTGTTCACAGGGGGAGAAAATGAGCAGTTCTTC.

The chain joins TRBV12-3 or TRBV12-4 to TRBJ1-4, with D hard to call. The germline V and J ends were trimmed by 5 bases and 6 bases, with 10 bases remaining between them. The CDR3 totals 13 residues. CDR3 bases: TGTGCCAGCAGTCCGGCGGGGTATGAAAAACTGTTTTTT. Encoded protein: CASSPAGYEKLFF.

The CDR3 region is CASSPYSANTEAFF. DNA for the CDR3: TGCGCCAGCAGCCCGTACAGTGCAAACACTGAAGCTTTCTTT. The chain links TRBV5-1 to TRBJ1-1; D unresolved. Germline V gene sequence: CDR1 SGHRS, CDR2 YFSETQ. This CDR3 has 14 residues. Trimming stripped 4 bases from V and 2 bases from J, with 12 bases between.

The V and J genes are TRBV3-1 (or the pseudogene TRBV3-2) and TRBJ1-1; D is ambiguous. CDR3 size: 10 residues. V was shortened by 9 bases and J by 3 bases, with 5 bases between the two germline ends. The germline V gene has CDR1 LGHDT and CDR2 YNNKEL (reference sequence). CDR3 region: CARYYTEAFF. The CDR3 DNA sequence: TGTGCCAGGTATTACACTGAAGCTTTCTTT.

The rearrangement uses TRBV14 and TRBJ2-1; the D is unclear. This CDR3 is 16 amino acids long. V was trimmed by 0 bases and J by 0 bases, leaving 9 bases between them. The germline CDR1 and CDR2 sequences are SGHDN and FVKESK. CDR3 amino acids: CASSQDLPSSYNEQFF. The CDR3 region has the DNA TGTGCCAGCAGCCAAGATCTCCCCAGCTCCTACAATGAGCAGTTCTTC.

The gene calls are TRBV28 and TRBJ1-2; maybe TRBD1 (6 bases). This CDR3 has 13 residues. Trimming stripped 10 bases from V and 5 bases from J, with 17 bases between. Germline V gives CDR1 MDHEN, CDR2 SYDVKM. The CDR3 nucleotides are TGTGCCACAGGAAACAGGGTGGATTATGGCTACACCTTC. It yields the protein CATGNRVDYGYTF.

This chain joins TRBV30 and TRBJ2-7; perhaps TRBD1 as D (5 bases). The CDR3 contains 15 residues. Germline V CDR1 and CDR2: GTSNPN, SVGIG (reference sequence). The V end lost 5 bases, the J end lost 2 bases, and 19 bases lay between the germline ends. Written as DNA, the CDR3 is TGTGCCTGGTCACGTAATCAGGGATCCCCCTACGAGCAGTACTTC. It is translated as CAWSRNQGSPYEQYF.

The chain combines TRBV7-9 with TRBJ2-7; D gene ambiguous. CDR1 and CDR2 (germline): SEHNR, FQNEAQ (reference sequence). V was pared by 5 bases and J by 3 bases, with 14 bases between. The CDR3 contains 14 residues. In nucleotides, the CDR3 is TGTGCCAGCAGCCCTAGAGGAACCTACTACGAGCAGTACTTC. It specifies CASSPRGTYYEQYF.

J is TRBJ2-6 and V is TRBV28, with D maybe TRBD1 (6 bases). Germline loops: CDR1 MDHEN, CDR2 SYDVKM. V lost 5 bases and J lost 2, with 19 bases in between. The CDR3 spans 18 residues. The CDR3, as DNA: TGTGCCAGCAGTAGTTTAGGGGGTAGGGGCCCTGGGGCCAACGTCCTGACTTTC. This gives the protein CASSSLGGRGPGANVLTF.

V usage is TRBV6-4 and J usage is TRBJ2-2; D uncertain. Germline-derived CDR1 and CDR2 are MRHNA and SNTAGT. V was cut by 3 bases and J by 3 bases, with 8 bases left in between. This CDR3 has 14 amino acids. Written as DNA, the CDR3 is TGTGCCAGCAGTGATCAGGCTGACACCGGGGAGCTGTTTTTT. Translated, it gives CASSDQADTGELFF.

The chain couples TRBV28 to TRBJ2-7, with a weak D call TRBD2 (5 bases). Germline V gene lookup returns CDR1 MDHEN and CDR2 SYDVKM. V was cut by 3 bases and J by 6 bases, with 15 bases left in between. The CDR3 totals 14 residues. The CDR3 region has the DNA TGTGCCAGCAGTTTTCAACTAGTCCCCTCCGAGCAGTACTTC. This encodes CASSFQLVPSEQYF.

The chain combines TRBV18 with TRBJ2-3; 9 positions agree with TRBD1. Germline lookup yields CDR1 KGHSH and CDR2 LQKENI. CDR3 length equals 15 residues. V gave up 0 bases and J gave up 5 bases; unmatched junction bases: 3. CDR3 residues: CASSPPGQGGDTQYF. The CDR3, as DNA: TGTGCCAGCTCACCACCGGGACAGGGTGGAGATACGCAGTATTTT.

This clone came up once. The rearrangement links TRBV6-2 or TRBV6-3 to TRBJ1-3; 8 nucleotides align to TRBD1. CDR1 is MNHEY and CDR2 is SVGEGT in the germline V gene. The CDR3 has 15 amino acids. V lost 6 bases to trimming and J lost 2 bases; unmatched junction nucleotides: 6. CDR3 protein: CASSRTTGAGNTIYF. The CDR3 DNA reads as TGTGCCAGCAGCCGGACGACAGGGGCTGGAAACACCATATATTTT.

The chain combines TRBV20-1 with TRBJ2-2; 7 nucleotides match TRBD1. CDR1 is DFQATT and CDR2 is SNEGSKA in the germline V gene (reference sequence). V lost 5 bases, J lost 6 bases, and 0 bases stayed unmatched. The CDR3 covers 11 residues. CDR3 coding DNA: TGCAGTGCTGGACAGGCCGGGGAGCTGTTTTTT. It translates to CSAGQAGELFF.

The genes are TRBV6-5 and TRBJ1-2, with D perhaps matching TRBD1 (5 bases). V lost 6 bases to trimming and J lost 1 base, with 12 bases between them. CDR1 and CDR2 (germline): MNHEY, SVGAGI. The CDR3 sequence is 14 residues long. CDR3 sequence reads: CASRPRAFNYGYTF. The CDR3 DNA follows: TGTGCCAGCAGGCCCAGGGCCTTTAACTATGGCTACACCTTC.

This rearrangement joins TRBV2 to TRBJ1-2; possible D gene TRBD1, 5 bases. V shed 3 bases and J shed 6 bases, with 23 bases lying between them. The CDR3 spans 17 residues. Germline V gives CDR1 SNHLY, CDR2 FYNNEI. CDR3 sequence (DNA): TGTGCCAGCAGTGACTCGGTTCTGGGGGGTCGCGACGATGGCTACACCTTC. This gives the protein CASSDSVLGGRDDGYTF.